The 31 T cell receptor beta chains below were found in one sample sequenced in a study of cytomegalovirus exposure and HLA in healthy donors. With 60 Vbeta and 13 Jbeta primers, the PCR was carried out. The data were produced by immunoSEQ multiplex PCR, yet TCRdb's version contains in-frame clones alone and is incomplete. The sample has around 40,000 clones, around 90% seen once; the top ten hold around 8%. The sequencing sample was made of PBMCs. Source of these receptors: a middle-aged woman in good health and CMV-seropositive.

J is TRBJ2-1 and V is TRBV29-1; the match to TRBD2 covers 8 bases. Trimming cost V 0 bases and J 14 bases; bases outside gene matches: 6. CDR1 and CDR2 from the germline V gene are SQVTM and ANQGSEA. CDR3 length equals 12 residues. This CDR3 is CSVEEAGRAEFF. Written as DNA, the CDR3 is TGCAGCGTTGAAGAGGCCGGGAGGGCCGAGTTCTTC.

The rearrangement links TRBV18 to TRBJ1-5; 7 nucleotides match TRBD1. Germline-derived CDR1 and CDR2 are KGHSH and LQKENI. V gave up 6 bases and J gave up 6 bases; unmatched junction bases: 8. The CDR3 sequence is 14 residues long. Here the CDR3 DNA reads TGTGCCAGCTCGTCGGACAGGAGCCTTCAGCCCCAGCATTTT. This gives the protein CASSSDRSLQPQHF.

The chain recombines TRBV28 with TRBJ2-3; 11 bases line up with TRBD1. The V gene's germline CDR1 is MDHEN and CDR2 SYDVKM. With V trimmed by 6 bases and J by 3 bases, 2 bases remained unmatched. The CDR3 is made up of 14 amino acids. The chain's CDR3 is CASSWDRGTDTQYF. The CDR3 coding sequence is TGTGCCAGCAGCTGGGACAGGGGGACAGATACGCAGTATTTT.

The rearrangement links TRBV27 to TRBJ1-1, with 7 bases matching TRBD1. This CDR3 is built from 15 residues. V lost 4 bases to trimming and J lost 0 bases; unmatched junction nucleotides: 5. The germline V gene has CDR1 MNHEY and CDR2 SMNVEV (reference sequence). CDR3 nucleotide sequence: TGTGCCAGCAGTTCGAAGACAGGGCTGAACACTGAAGCTTTCTTT. The encoded protein is CASSSKTGLNTEAFF.

The rearrangement uses TRBV29-1 and TRBJ2-2, with 8 bases matching TRBD1. The V and J ends lost 6 bases and 7 bases, in that order; junction bases with no gene match: 10. From germline, CDR1 is SQVTM and CDR2 ANQGSEA. CDR3 length: 14 residues. The DNA of the CDR3 is TGCAGCGTAGGCAACAGGGGGGATGTCGGGGAGCTGTTTTTT. It is translated as CSVGNRGDVGELFF.

The V call is TRBV19, the J call TRBJ1-1; 7 bases match TRBD1. The CDR3 runs to 14 residues. Trimming took 4 bases from V and 3 from J; bases not matched to a gene: 5. Germline V gene data show CDR1 as LNHDA and CDR2 as SQIVND (reference sequence). CDR3 residues: CASSKGQGDTEAFF. In DNA form, the CDR3 reads TGTGCCAGTAGTAAGGGGCAGGGGGACACTGAAGCTTTCTTT. The full variable domain, in which reference TRBV19 and TRBJ1-1 provide the parts outside the CDR3, is DGGITQSPKYLFRKEGQNVTLSCEQNLNHDAMYWYRQDPGQGLRLIYYSQIVNDFQKGDIAEGYSVSREKKESFPLTVTSAQKNPTAFYLCASSKGQGDTEAFFGQGTRLTVV.

This clone was observed a few times. The genes are TRBV29-1 and TRBJ2-1; 10 bases agree with TRBD2. The CDR3 is made up of 12 amino acids. The V gene end was trimmed by 6 bases and the J gene end by 7 bases; junction bases not matched to a gene: 3. CDR1 is SQVTM, CDR2 ANQGSEA, per germline. CDR3 coding DNA: TGCAGCGTAGAGCGGGAGGGTAATGAGCAGTTCTTC. Translated, it gives CSVEREGNEQFF.

The chain employs TRBV4-1 and TRBJ1-1; D unresolved. Germline V lookup: CDR1 MGHRA, CDR2 YSYEKL. The CDR3 sequence is 16 residues long. The V and J ends lost 2 bases and 10 bases respectively, with 23 bases between them. The CDR3 sequence is CASSQPSGWTGEVAFF. The CDR3 DNA follows: TGCGCCAGCAGCCAACCATCGGGCTGGACTGGAGAGGTAGCTTTCTTT.

The J gene is TRBJ2-7, the V gene TRBV5-1, with TRBD2 identical over 10 bases. CDR1 SGHRS and CDR2 YFSETQ come from the germline V gene. CDR3 length: 15 residues. V was clipped by 1 base and J by 5 bases; unmatched bases: 6. CDR3 bases: TGCGCCAGCAGCTTGACTAGCGGGGTGGTTCACGAGCAGTACTTC. This sequence encodes CASSLTSGVVHEQYF.

The rearrangement joins TRBV28 to TRBJ1-2; no firm D call. V lost 10 bases and J lost 4, with 13 bases in between. CDR3 size: 12 residues. From germline, CDR1 is MDHEN and CDR2 SYDVKM. CDR3: CATTTPSYGYTF. DNA of the CDR3: TGTGCCACCACCACCCCTAGCTATGGCTACACCTTC.

The chain is built from TRBV6-6 and TRBJ1-2; D is undetermined. CDR3 length equals 14 residues. V lost 4 bases to trimming and J lost 0 bases, with 9 bases between them. Germline values: CDR1 MNHNY, CDR2 SVGAGI (reference sequence). As DNA, the CDR3 is TGTGCCAGCAGTTCGCAGGCATCTAACTATGGCTACACCTTC. It encodes CASSSQASNYGYTF.

The CDR3 loop is CATSRVAGTGATDTQYF. Here the CDR3 DNA reads TGTGCCACCAGCAGAGTCGCGGGGACAGGGGCCACAGATACGCAGTATTTT. The gene calls are TRBV15 and TRBJ2-3, with 10 bases aligning to TRBD1. V was pared by 1 base and J by 2 bases, with 6 bases of the junction left unmatched. Germline V lookup: CDR1 LNHNV, CDR2 YYDKDF (reference sequence). This CDR3 is 17 amino acids long. Combining the CDR3 with reference TRBV15 and TRBJ2-3 gives the whole variable domain DAMVIQNPRYQVTQFGKPVTLSCSQTLNHNVMYWYQQKSSQAPKLLFHYYDKDFNNEADTPDNFQSRRPNTSFCFLDIRSPGLGDTAMYLCATSRVAGTGATDTQYFGPGTRLTVL.

This chain connects TRBV5-8 to TRBJ2-7, with 15 bases identical to TRBD2. Germline V gene lookup returns CDR1 SGHTS and CDR2 YDEGEE. The CDR3 is 16 residues long. With 4 bases clipped from V and 3 bases from J, the junction kept 5 bases outside the gene matches. CDR3 amino acids: CASSIGLAGGLYEQYF. The DNA for the CDR3 is TGTGCCAGCAGCATAGGACTAGCGGGAGGGCTCTACGAGCAGTACTTC.

The chain combines TRBV7-2 with TRBJ1-6; D might be TRBD1 (6 bases). Germline CDR1 SGHTA, CDR2 FQGNSA. Deletions cut 3 bases from V and 7 bases from J, with 10 bases between. The CDR3 totals 14 residues. In DNA form, the CDR3 reads TGTGCCAGCAGCTTCGGGACAAACAATTCACCCCTCCACTTT. It yields the protein CASSFGTNNSPLHF.

This chain links TRBV2 with TRBJ2-2; weak D call: TRBD1 (6 bases). V lost 8 bases, J lost 5 bases, and 27 bases lay in between. Germline values: CDR1 SNHLY, CDR2 FYNNEI. This CDR3 region has 18 residues. This CDR3 reads CASQEYRAVIGKTGELFF. The CDR3 DNA follows: TGTGCCAGCCAGGAATACAGGGCGGTGATAGGAAAAACCGGGGAGCTGTTTTTT.

This clone was detected only a few times. The chain uses TRBV7-3 and TRBJ2-1; 9 bases map to TRBD1. The ends lost 2 bases at V and 8 bases at J; junction bases unmatched: 7. The CDR3 runs to 15 residues. Germline V gene sequence: CDR1 SGHTA, CDR2 FQGTGA. The CDR3 DNA reads TGTGCCAGCAGCTTACAAGGGACAGGGAAAGATGAGCAGTTCTTC. This sequence encodes CASSLQGTGKDEQFF.

The rearrangement uses TRBV29-1 and TRBJ2-7; 7 bases are shared with TRBD1. CDR3 length equals 12 residues. Per germline, CDR1 SQVTM and CDR2 ANQGSEA. J was trimmed by 4 bases and V by 6 bases; bases with no gene match: 6. The chain's CDR3 is CSVETGAYEQYF. In DNA form, the CDR3 reads TGCAGCGTGGAAACAGGGGCGTACGAGCAGTACTTC.

The chain links TRBV6-5 to TRBJ2-7; the D gene is possibly TRBD1 (5 bases). V lost 0 bases and J 1 base, leaving 10 bases between the germline ends. The germline V gene has CDR1 MNHEY and CDR2 SVGAGI. This CDR3 comprises 15 residues. The CDR3 spells CASSYSPRESYEQYF. The CDR3 nucleotides read TGTGCCAGCAGTTACTCCCCCAGGGAATCCTACGAGCAGTACTTC.

This chain links TRBV14 with TRBJ1-5; D is uncertain. The V end was cut by 2 bases, the J end by 4 bases, with 6 bases between. The CDR3 has 13 residues. Germline CDR1 reads SGHDN; CDR2 reads FVKESK. CDR3 sequence: CASSQTENQPQHF. In nucleotides, the CDR3 is TGTGCCAGCAGCCAAACCGAGAATCAGCCCCAGCATTTT.

V gene TRBV30 combines with J gene TRBJ2-3; 7 bases are a match to TRBD2. Germline V gene data show CDR1 as GTSNPN and CDR2 as SVGIG (reference sequence). The CDR3 length is 11 residues. The CDR3 here is CATGRADTQYF. Here the CDR3 DNA reads TGTGCGACGGGGAGGGCAGATACGCAGTATTTT.

The chain carries TRBV29-1 and TRBJ2-5; 7 bases align to TRBD1. This CDR3 contains 12 residues. Germline CDR1 is SQVTM and CDR2 is ANQGSEA. The trim removed 6 bases at V and 2 bases at J, leaving 3 bases unmatched. CDR3 sequence (DNA): TGCAGCGTCAGGGGGTTTCAAGAGACCCAGTACTTC. Translation: CSVRGFQETQYF. The full variable domain, completed using reference TRBV29-1 and TRBJ2-5, is SAVISQKPSRDICQRGTSLTIQCQVDSQVTMMFWYRQQPGQSLTLIATANQGSEATYESGFVIDKFPISRPNLTFSTLTVSNMSPEDSSIYLCSVRGFQETQYFGPGTRLLVL.

The chain links TRBV27 to TRBJ2-1; a weak D match, TRBD1 (6 bases). This CDR3 contains 13 residues. The germline V gene encodes CDR1 MNHEY and CDR2 SMNVEV (reference sequence). The V end was cut by 5 bases, the J end by 6 bases, with 11 bases between. CDR3 nucleotides: TGTGCCAGCAGTCTAACAGGGTCCAATGAGCAGTTCTTC. Translation: CASSLTGSNEQFF.

The chain uses TRBV7-9 and TRBJ2-5, with D tentatively TRBD2 (5 bases). Trimming left V 4 bases short and J 4 bases short, with 13 bases between. The CDR3 runs 14 residues. Germline V lookup: CDR1 SEHNR, CDR2 FQNEAQ (reference sequence). The CDR3 reads CASSSGVARETQYF. The DNA of the CDR3 is TGTGCCAGCAGCTCCGGGGTAGCTCGAGAGACCCAGTACTTC.

The chain links TRBV5-1 to TRBJ2-5; TRBD2 might be the D (6 bases). Germline V gives CDR1 SGHRS, CDR2 YFSETQ. Trimming took 4 bases from V and 0 from J, leaving 13 bases between them. This CDR3 has 15 amino acids. Here the CDR3 DNA reads TGCGCCAGCAGCCTGCCAGCGGGCAACCAAGAGACCCAGTACTTC. Its protein product is CASSLPAGNQETQYF.

Of note for this clone: One end of the junction does not line up with germline, which may come from a read error. The V gene is TRBV19, the J gene TRBJ1-5; D unclear. The CDR3 consists of 14 residues. CDR1 is LNHDA and CDR2 is SQIVND in the germline V gene (reference sequence). The CDR3 nucleotides are TGTGCCAGTAGTGGTGCGGCCCTCAATCGGCCCCAGCATTTT. Its protein product is CASSGAALNRPQHF.

The gene calls are TRBV9 and TRBJ1-3; TRBD1 matches at 7 bases. V trimming: 4 bases; J trimming: 4 bases; junction bases outside the gene matches: 8. This CDR3 contains 15 residues. Germline CDR1 reads SGDLS; CDR2 reads YYNGEE. The CDR3 DNA is TGTGCCAGCAGCTCACGGGACAGTTCCGGAAACACCATATATTTT. It specifies CASSSRDSSGNTIYF.

J is TRBJ1-2 and V is TRBV27; 9 bases fit TRBD1. Losses at the gene ends were 6 bases for V and 9 bases for J; bases not matched to a gene: 8. CDR3 size: 13 residues. Germline CDR1 reads MNHEY; CDR2 reads SMNVEV (reference sequence). In DNA form, the CDR3 reads TGTGCCAGCAGCAGGGACAGGGAGATTAGCTACACCTTC. Amino acid sequence: CASSRDREISYTF.

The chain carries TRBV7-5 and TRBJ2-7; the table's D call, TRBD2, was not checked against the DNA. TRBV7-5 is a pseudogene locus. The CDR3 extends over 14 amino acids. The CDR3 bases are TGTGTCAGAAGCCGTCAACGGAGGGATGGGGAGCAGTACTTC. Protein product: CVRSRQRRDGEQYF.

The rearrangement uses TRBV4-2 and TRBJ2-3, with 8 bases that match TRBD2. Per germline, CDR1 LGHNA and CDR2 YNFKEQ. The CDR3 has 14 residues. J gave up 0 bases and V 6 bases, and 2 bases lay outside the gene matches. For the CDR3, the DNA is TGTGCCAGCAGTACTAGCGGTAGCACAGATACGCAGTATTTT. It codes for CASSTSGSTDTQYF.

V usage is TRBV19 and J usage is TRBJ1-1; maybe TRBD1 (6 bases). The CDR3 sequence is 17 residues long. Trimming took 1 base from V and 1 from J, leaving 16 bases between them. Germline CDR1 reads LNHDA; CDR2 reads SQIVND (reference sequence). The CDR3 sequence: CASSIAGDVSRNTEAFF. The CDR3 DNA reads as TGTGCCAGTAGTATAGCAGGGGACGTTTCTCGGAACACTGAAGCTTTCTTT.

As DNA, the CDR3 is TGCAGCGTTACAGAGAGCTATGGCTACACCTTC. Translation gives CSVTESYGYTF. This sequence joins TRBV29-1 and TRBJ1-2; no firm D call. This CDR3 spans 11 amino acids. Germline CDR1 and CDR2: SQVTM and ANQGSEA. Trimming took 5 bases from V and 4 from J, leaving 8 bases between them.